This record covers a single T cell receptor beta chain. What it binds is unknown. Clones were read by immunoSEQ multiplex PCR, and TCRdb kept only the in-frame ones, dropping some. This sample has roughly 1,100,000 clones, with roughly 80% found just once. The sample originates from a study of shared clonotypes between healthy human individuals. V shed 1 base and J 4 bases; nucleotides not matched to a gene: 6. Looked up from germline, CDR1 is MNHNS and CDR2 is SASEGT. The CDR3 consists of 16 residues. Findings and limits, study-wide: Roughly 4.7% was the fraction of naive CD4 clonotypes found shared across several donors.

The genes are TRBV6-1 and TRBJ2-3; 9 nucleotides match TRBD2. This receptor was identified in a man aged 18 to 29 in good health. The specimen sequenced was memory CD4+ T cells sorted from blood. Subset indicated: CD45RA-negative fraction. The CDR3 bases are TGTGCCAGCAGTGAAGGGAGCGCGGGAGGGGCAGATACGCAGTATTTT. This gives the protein CASSEGSAGGADTQYF.